The next 29 T cell receptor beta chains were all read from a single sample in a study of shared clonotypes between healthy human individuals. Sequencing used immunoSEQ multiplex PCR; TCRdb keeps in-frame clones, though not all of them. Among under 2,500,000 clones listed, approximately 96% were seen once. Sequenced input: naive CD4+ T cells sorted from blood. Specified subset: CD45RA+ positively selected. The receptor set was obtained from a young man in good health.

This clone was counted between two and nine times. CDR3 in DNA: TGTGCCAGAGAAAAGGGGACTGGAAACACCATATATTTT. Protein product: CAREKGTGNTIYF. The chain carries TRBV6-6 and TRBJ1-3; possible D gene TRBD1, 5 bases. Trimming took off 9 bases at V and 2 bases at J, with 11 bases between the two ends. Germline CDR1 and CDR2: MNHNY and SVGAGI (reference sequence). CDR3 length: 13 residues.

This chain uses TRBV5-4 with TRBJ2-3; a weak D match, TRBD2 (7 bases). V lost 4 bases, J lost 0 bases, and 18 bases lay in between. Germline CDR1 is SGHNT and CDR2 is YYREEE (reference sequence). This CDR3 spans 17 amino acids. The CDR3 loop reads CASSPGGRGLSTDTQYF. CDR3 bases: TGTGCCAGCAGCCCCGGGGGGCGGGGGCTAAGCACAGATACGCAGTATTTT.

This chain connects TRBV6-1 to TRBJ2-2, with a possible D match to TRBD1 (5 bases). The V and J ends lost 2 bases and 5 bases respectively, with 12 bases between them. This CDR3 is 15 amino acids long. Germline loops: CDR1 MNHNS, CDR2 SASEGT. The chain's CDR3 is CASSEYRSATGELFF. The DNA of the CDR3 is TGTGCCAGCAGTGAATACAGGTCGGCGACCGGGGAGCTGTTTTTT.

V and J are TRBV16 and TRBJ1-6; 7 nucleotides align to TRBD1. The V gene's germline CDR1 is KGHSY and CDR2 FQNENV. The ends lost 3 bases at V and 5 bases at J; junction bases unmatched: 1. This CDR3 has 14 residues. The CDR3, as DNA: TGTGCCAGCAGCCACGGGACAGATAATTCACCCCTCCACTTT. Encoded protein: CASSHGTDNSPLHF.

The chain combines TRBV28 with TRBJ1-2; D perhaps matches TRBD1 (5 bases). The V gene lost 1 base and the J gene lost 10 bases, with 19 bases spanning the gap. Per germline, CDR1 MDHEN and CDR2 SYDVKM. This CDR3 has 15 residues. The CDR3 region has the DNA TGTGCCAGCAGTTTATTCGCGGCGGGGCTAAAGGACTACACCTTC. Its protein is CASSLFAAGLKDYTF.

This chain connects TRBV10-3 to TRBJ1-5, with a possible D match to TRBD1 (6 bases). The V gene's germline CDR1 is ENHRY and CDR2 SYGVKD. The CDR3 totals 14 residues. With 3 bases removed from V and 6 bases from J, the gap between germline ends came to 12 bases. The CDR3 coding sequence is TGTGCCATCAGTGATCACCAACAGGGTCAGCCCCAGCATTTT. Translating gives CAISDHQQGQPQHF.

The chain carries TRBV7-9 and TRBJ2-1; 7 bases agree with TRBD1. CDR1 and CDR2 (germline): SEHNR, FQNEAQ (reference sequence). V dropped 5 bases and J dropped 1; count of bases not matched to a gene: 5. CDR3 length: 15 amino acids. The CDR3 nucleotides read TGTGCCAGCAGCCCGGGGACAGCTTCCTACAATGAGCAGTTCTTC. Protein sequence: CASSPGTASYNEQFF.

The chain joins TRBV5-4 to TRBJ2-1, with D uncertain. CDR3 length: 14 amino acids. Trimming pared 2 bases from V and 6 bases from J, leaving 12 bases between. From germline, CDR1 is SGHNT and CDR2 YYREEE (reference sequence). The CDR3 DNA follows: TGTGCCAGCAGCTTTGGCACGTCTCTCAATGAGCAGTTCTTC. Amino acid sequence: CASSFGTSLNEQFF.

The gene calls are TRBV11-2 and TRBJ1-1; D may be TRBD1 (5 bases). Trimming took off 3 bases at V and 1 base at J, with 15 bases between the two ends. This CDR3 spans 16 amino acids. Germline CDR1 reads SGHAT; CDR2 reads FQNNGV. The CDR3 sequence: CASSFRTGNPNTEAFF. CDR3 in DNA: TGTGCCAGCAGCTTTCGCACAGGCAACCCGAACACTGAAGCTTTCTTT.

The chain carries TRBV7-9 and TRBJ1-2; D remains unclear. The V end was cut by 1 base, the J end by 0 bases, with 15 bases between. The germline CDR1 and CDR2 sequences are SEHNR and FQNEAQ (reference sequence). The CDR3 has 17 residues. CDR3 sequence: CASSLDGVGTPNYGYTF. CDR3 coding DNA: TGTGCCAGCAGCTTAGATGGGGTAGGTACTCCTAACTATGGCTACACCTTC.

V is TRBV4-1 and J is TRBJ1-5; perhaps TRBD1 as D (6 bases). Per the germline V gene, CDR1 is MGHRA and CDR2 is YSYEKL. The CDR3 runs 16 residues. Trimming left V 1 base short and J 5 bases short, with 15 bases between. As DNA, the CDR3 is TGCGCCAGCAGCCAAGGGTGGGGGGCACGCGATCAGCCCCAGCATTTT. Its protein product is CASSQGWGARDQPQHF.

The rearrangement joins TRBV10-3 to TRBJ2-2; no reliable D call. This CDR3 comprises 15 residues. The germline V and J ends were trimmed by 9 bases and 3 bases, with 17 bases remaining between them. The germline V gene has CDR1 ENHRY and CDR2 SYGVKD. The CDR3 reads CAMKLGIDDTGELFF. In DNA, the CDR3 is TGTGCCATGAAATTGGGGATTGATGACACCGGGGAGCTGTTTTTT.

The CDR3 is CASSAWEVTTNEKLFF. CDR3 nucleotides: TGCGCCAGCAGCGCATGGGAGGTCACAACTAATGAAAAACTGTTTTTT. The chain carries TRBV10-2 and TRBJ1-4; D is undetermined. Trimming left V 6 bases short and J 0 bases short, with 14 bases between. Germline CDR1 reads WSHSY; CDR2 reads SAAADI. There are 16 residues in the CDR3.

Turning to this clone: Other DNA sequences in this sample translate to the same CDR3. The V call is TRBV30, the J call TRBJ1-1; D uncertain. The CDR3 spans 13 residues. CDR1 GTSNPN and CDR2 SVGIG come from the germline V gene (reference sequence). The V and J ends lost 0 bases and 1 base respectively, with 6 bases between them. The CDR3 reads CAWSVGRNTEAFF. CDR3 DNA: TGTGCCTGGAGTGTGGGTAGGAACACTGAAGCTTTCTTT.

This rearrangement joins TRBV10-3 to TRBJ2-1; 7 bases match TRBD2. V lost 6 bases to trimming and J lost 9 bases; unmatched junction nucleotides: 17. The CDR3 totals 16 residues. The germline V gene has CDR1 ENHRY and CDR2 SYGVKD. In nucleotides, the CDR3 is TGTGCCATCAGGGGACCAGATCGCGGGAGCTTCGGTGAGCAGTTCTTC. As protein: CAIRGPDRGSFGEQFF.

The V gene is TRBV7-2, the J gene TRBJ1-2, with 7 nucleotides matching TRBD1. CDR3 length equals 15 residues. Looked up from germline, CDR1 is SGHTA and CDR2 is FQGNSA. V shed 3 bases, J shed 8 bases, and the junction held 12 bases outside the gene matches. CDR3 coding DNA: TGTGCCAGCAGCTTGGGAACCGACAGGGAGGGAGGCTACACCTTC. Protein sequence: CASSLGTDREGGYTF. The full variable domain, in which reference TRBV7-2 and TRBJ1-2 provide the parts outside the CDR3, is GAGVSQSPSNKVTEKGKDVELRCDPISGHTALYWYRQSLGQGLEFLIYFQGNSAPDKSGLPSDRFSAERTGGSVSTLTIQRTQQEDSAVYLCASSLGTDREGGYTFGSGTRLTVV.

The J gene is TRBJ1-4, the V gene TRBV6-6, with no clear D. Trimming removed 2 bases at V and 7 bases at J, with 11 bases between. The CDR3 is 14 amino acids. The germline CDR1 and CDR2 sequences are MNHNY and SVGAGI (reference sequence). CDR3 coding DNA: TGTGCCAGCAGTTACCCCAGTCAGAGTGAAAAACTGTTTTTT. Encoded protein: CASSYPSQSEKLFF.

In this sample, this clone turned up once. V is TRBV30 and J is TRBJ1-1; D possibly corresponds to TRBD1 (6 bases). Germline V gives CDR1 GTSNPN, CDR2 SVGIG (reference sequence). Trimming left V 4 bases short and J 10 bases short, with 22 bases between. This CDR3 is 14 amino acids long. The CDR3 DNA is TGTGCCTGGAATGAGGGGGGGGCTTGGACGGGAGCTTTCTTT. This codes for CAWNEGGAWTGAFF.

This chain uses TRBV14 with TRBJ2-4; D gene unclear. Trimming stripped 2 bases from V and 1 base from J, with 12 bases between. The CDR3 runs 16 residues. The V gene's germline CDR1 is SGHDN and CDR2 FVKESK. The CDR3 DNA reads as TGTGCCAGCAGCCAATCCTTGGGTATGGCCAAAAACATTCAGTACTTC. This translates into CASSQSLGMAKNIQYF.

V usage is TRBV30 and J usage is TRBJ2-7, with D maybe TRBD1 (6 bases). Germline V gene data show CDR1 as GTSNPN and CDR2 as SVGIG (reference sequence). Trimming stripped 3 bases from V and 3 bases from J, with 9 bases between. This CDR3 spans 12 amino acids. The DNA for the CDR3 is TGTGCCTGGAGGGACAGTTACTACGAGCAGTACTTC. Translation: CAWRDSYYEQYF.

The chain carries TRBV30 and TRBJ1-6; D is perhaps TRBD1 (6 bases). The germline V gene has CDR1 GTSNPN and CDR2 SVGIG (reference sequence). V dropped 3 bases and J dropped 8 bases, with 20 bases sitting between them. This CDR3 contains 16 residues. The CDR3 loop is CAWRADRQNPYSPLHF. The CDR3 DNA follows: TGTGCCTGGAGGGCTGACAGGCAGAACCCTTATTCACCCCTCCACTTT.

The J gene is TRBJ2-2, the V gene TRBV7-9; no clear D. The germline CDR1 and CDR2 sequences are SEHNR and FQNEAQ (reference sequence). The CDR3 has 17 residues. V lost 0 bases and J lost 0, with 11 bases in between. For the CDR3, the DNA is TGTGCCAGCAGCTTAGCGCTAACCGACTCGAACACCGGGGAGCTGTTTTTT. Translated, it gives CASSLALTDSNTGELFF.

This clone was recorded only once. This chain links TRBV11-3 with TRBJ2-5; TRBD1 agrees at 7 bases. The CDR3 has 13 residues. Germline CDR1 reads SGHNT; CDR2 reads YENEEA. V gave up 5 bases and J gave up 9 bases; unmatched junction bases: 9. The CDR3 nucleotides are TGTGCCAGCAGCCCGGGACAGTCCGAGGCCCAGTACTTC. It specifies CASSPGQSEAQYF.

The chain couples TRBV10-3 to TRBJ2-1, with D hard to call. Germline V CDR1 and CDR2: ENHRY, SYGVKD. The length of the CDR3 is 13 residues. Trimming cost V 2 bases and J 5 bases, with 7 bases left between them. The DNA of the CDR3 is TGTGCCATCAGTGAGGTAGCAAACAATGAGCAGTTCTTC. Residues: CAISEVANNEQFF.

The chain joins TRBV10-3 to TRBJ2-5; 10 positions agree with TRBD1. Germline CDR1 ENHRY, CDR2 SYGVKD. The CDR3 runs 15 residues. J gave up 5 bases and V 5 bases, and 8 bases lay outside the gene matches. Written as DNA, the CDR3 is TGTGCCATCAGTATGACAGGGGGCTCGAGGGAGACCCAGTACTTC. Its translation: CAISMTGGSRETQYF.

The chain combines TRBV11-1 with TRBJ1-2; 7 positions agree with TRBD1. From germline, CDR1 is SGHAT and CDR2 FQDESV (reference sequence). The CDR3 has 13 amino acids. The junction had 5 bases not matched to a gene; V was cut back by 4 bases and J by 6 bases. The CDR3 bases are TGTGCCAGCAGCTCCAGGACAGGTGATGGCTACACCTTC. Its protein product is CASSSRTGDGYTF.

To note about this clone: Additional DNA sequences in this sample encode the identical CDR3. The chain carries TRBV10-3 and TRBJ2-1; D call uncertain. The germline gives CDR1 ENHRY, CDR2 SYGVKD. This CDR3 spans 12 amino acids. The V end was cut by 4 bases, the J end by 7 bases, with 8 bases between. Written as DNA, the CDR3 is TGTGCCATCAGTGCGACTTCGAATGAGCAGTTCTTC. It encodes CAISATSNEQFF.

This chain connects TRBV11-3 to TRBJ2-7; the D gene is possibly TRBD1 (6 bases). The CDR3 sequence is 13 residues long. Trimming shortened V by 6 bases and J by 5 bases, and 14 bases separated the two germline ends. Per germline, CDR1 SGHNT and CDR2 YENEEA. This CDR3 is CASSLQGLDEQYF. In DNA form, the CDR3 reads TGTGCCAGCAGTCTACAGGGTCTCGACGAGCAGTACTTC.

This clone was found once. This chain uses TRBV2 with TRBJ2-4, with TRBD1 as a possible D gene (6 bases). V lost 4 bases to trimming and J lost 9 bases, with 13 bases between them. The germline V gene has CDR1 SNHLY and CDR2 FYNNEI. This CDR3 region has 13 residues. The CDR3 sequence is CASSGITGPIQYF. CDR3 bases: TGTGCCAGCAGTGGAATCACAGGGCCCATTCAGTACTTC.